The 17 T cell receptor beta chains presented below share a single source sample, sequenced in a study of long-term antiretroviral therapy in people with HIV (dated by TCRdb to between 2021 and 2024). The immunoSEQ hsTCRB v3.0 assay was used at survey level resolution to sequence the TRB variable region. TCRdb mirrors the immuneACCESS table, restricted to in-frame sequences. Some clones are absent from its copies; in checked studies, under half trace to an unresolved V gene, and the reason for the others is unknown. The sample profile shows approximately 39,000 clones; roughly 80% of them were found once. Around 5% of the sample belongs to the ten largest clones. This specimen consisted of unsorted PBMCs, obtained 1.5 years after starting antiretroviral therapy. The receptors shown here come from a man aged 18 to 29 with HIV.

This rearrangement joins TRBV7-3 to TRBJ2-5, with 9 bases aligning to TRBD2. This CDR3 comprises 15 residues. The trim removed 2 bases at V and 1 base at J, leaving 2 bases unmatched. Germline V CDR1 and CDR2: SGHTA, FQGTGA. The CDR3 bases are TGTGCCAGCAGCTTAGCGGGAGGGATCCAAGAGACCCAGTACTTC. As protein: CASSLAGGIQETQYF.

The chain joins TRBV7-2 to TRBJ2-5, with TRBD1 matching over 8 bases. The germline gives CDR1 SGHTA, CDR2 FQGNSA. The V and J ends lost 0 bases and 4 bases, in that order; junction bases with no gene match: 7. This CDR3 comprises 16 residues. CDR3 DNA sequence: TGTGCCAGCAGCTTAGCGCTGGCAGGGGGCGCAGAGACCCAGTACTTC. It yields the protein CASSLALAGGAETQYF.

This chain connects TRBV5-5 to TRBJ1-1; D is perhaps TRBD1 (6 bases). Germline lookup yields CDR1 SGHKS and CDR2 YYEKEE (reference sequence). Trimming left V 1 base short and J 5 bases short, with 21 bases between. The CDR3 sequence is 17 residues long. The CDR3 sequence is CASSLRGAGFAETEAFF. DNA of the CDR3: TGTGCCAGCAGCTTGCGGGGGGCAGGGTTCGCGGAGACTGAAGCTTTCTTT.

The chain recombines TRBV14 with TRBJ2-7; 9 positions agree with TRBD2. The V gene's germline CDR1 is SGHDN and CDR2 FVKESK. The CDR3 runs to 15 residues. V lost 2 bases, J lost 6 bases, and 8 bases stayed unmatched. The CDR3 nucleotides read TGTGCCAGCAGCCAAAACGCGGGAGGGCCGGCCGAGCAGTACTTC. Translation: CASSQNAGGPAEQYF. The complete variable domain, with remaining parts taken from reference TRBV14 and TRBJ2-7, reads EAGVTQFPSHSVIEKGQTVTLRCDPISGHDNLYWYRRVMGKEIKFLLHFVKESKQDESGMPNNRFLAERTGGTYSTLKVQPAELEDSGVYFCASSQNAGGPAEQYFGPGTRLTVT.

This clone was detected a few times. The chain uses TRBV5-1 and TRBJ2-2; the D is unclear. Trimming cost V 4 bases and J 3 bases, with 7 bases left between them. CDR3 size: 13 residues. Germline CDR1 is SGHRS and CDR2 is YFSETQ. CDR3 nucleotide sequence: TGCGCCAGCAGCGTTGGGGACACCGGGGAGCTGTTTTTT. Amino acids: CASSVGDTGELFF. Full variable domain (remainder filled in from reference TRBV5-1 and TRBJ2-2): KAGVTQTPRYLIKTRGQQVTLSCSPISGHRSVSWYQQTPGQGLQFLFEYFSETQRNKGNFPGRFSGRQFSNSRSEMNVSTLELGDSALYLCASSVGDTGELFFGEGSRLTVL.

CDR3 residues: CSASFVGTGGSGYTF. CDR3 bases: TGCAGCGCATCCTTTGTCGGGACAGGGGGTAGTGGCTACACCTTC. The rearrangement links TRBV29-1 to TRBJ1-2; 11 bases align to TRBD1. The V segment lost 7 bases and the J segment 7 bases; nucleotides outside the gene matches: 14. The CDR3 is 15 amino acids. In germline, CDR1 is SQVTM, CDR2 ANQGSEA.

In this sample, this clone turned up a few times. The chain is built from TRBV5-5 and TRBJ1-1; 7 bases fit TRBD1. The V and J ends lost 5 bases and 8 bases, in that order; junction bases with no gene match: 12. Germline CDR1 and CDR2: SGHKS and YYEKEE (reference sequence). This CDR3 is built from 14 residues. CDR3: CASRAGTDYLEAFF. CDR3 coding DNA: TGTGCCAGCAGGGCGGGGACAGACTACCTCGAAGCTTTCTTT.

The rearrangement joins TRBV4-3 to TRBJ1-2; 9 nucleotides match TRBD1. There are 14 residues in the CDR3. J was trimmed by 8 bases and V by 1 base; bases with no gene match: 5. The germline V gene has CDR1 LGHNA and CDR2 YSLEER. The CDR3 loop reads CASSQVGTGRGYTF. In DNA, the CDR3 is TGCGCCAGCAGCCAAGTGGGGACAGGGAGAGGCTACACCTTC.

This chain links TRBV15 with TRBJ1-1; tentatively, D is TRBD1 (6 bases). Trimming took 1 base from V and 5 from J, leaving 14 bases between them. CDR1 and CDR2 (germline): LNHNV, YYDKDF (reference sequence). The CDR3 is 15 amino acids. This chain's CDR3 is CATSRGGLQGTEAFF. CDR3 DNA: TGTGCCACCAGCAGAGGCGGACTGCAGGGGACTGAAGCTTTCTTT.

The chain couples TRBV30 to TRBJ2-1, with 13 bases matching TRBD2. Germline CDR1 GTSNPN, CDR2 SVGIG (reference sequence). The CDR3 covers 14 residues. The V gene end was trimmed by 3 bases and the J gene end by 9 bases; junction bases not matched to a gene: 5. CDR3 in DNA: TGTGCCTGGAGAGGACTAGCGGGAGCGGGTGAGCAGTTCTTC. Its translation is CAWRGLAGAGEQFF.

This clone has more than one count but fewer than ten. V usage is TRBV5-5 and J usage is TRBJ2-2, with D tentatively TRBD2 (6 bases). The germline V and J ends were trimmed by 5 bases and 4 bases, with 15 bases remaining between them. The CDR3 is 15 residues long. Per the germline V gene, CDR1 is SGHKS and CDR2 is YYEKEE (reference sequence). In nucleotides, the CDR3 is TGTGCCAGCAGTTCGATCGGGGGAACCACCGGGGAGCTGTTTTTT. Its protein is CASSSIGGTTGELFF. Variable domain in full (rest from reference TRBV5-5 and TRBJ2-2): DAGVTQSPTHLIKTRGQQVTLRCSPISGHKSVSWYQQVLGQGPQFIFQYYEKEERGRGNFPDRFSARQFPNYSSELNVNALLLGDSALYLCASSSIGGTTGELFFGEGSRLTVL.

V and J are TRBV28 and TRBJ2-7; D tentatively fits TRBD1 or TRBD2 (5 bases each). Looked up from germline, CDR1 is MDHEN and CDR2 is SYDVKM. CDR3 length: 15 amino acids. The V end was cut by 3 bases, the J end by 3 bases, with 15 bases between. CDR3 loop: CASSLRRAGSYEQYF. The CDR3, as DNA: TGTGCCAGCAGTTTGAGGCGGGCAGGGAGCTACGAGCAGTACTTC.

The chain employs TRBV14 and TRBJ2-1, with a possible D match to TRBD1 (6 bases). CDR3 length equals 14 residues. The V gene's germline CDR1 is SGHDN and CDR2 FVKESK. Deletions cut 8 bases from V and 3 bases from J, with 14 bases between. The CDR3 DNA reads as TGTGCCAGCGCCCCGGGACACATCTACAATGAGCAGTTCTTC. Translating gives CASAPGHIYNEQFF.

As DNA, the CDR3 is TGCGCCAGCAGCCGAACACTAGCGGGAGGTACCGAGCAGTACTTC. The encoded protein is CASSRTLAGGTEQYF. The gene calls are TRBV4-3 and TRBJ2-7; 12 bases are a match to TRBD2. The germline V gene encodes CDR1 LGHNA and CDR2 YSLEER. The CDR3 length is 15 residues. Unmatched junction bases numbered 7, after V lost 4 bases and J lost 6 bases.

The CDR3 DNA follows: TGTGCCAGCAGGAGGGGCGGGGAGCTGTTTTTT. Translating it yields CASRRGGELFF. The rearrangement joins TRBV6-5 to TRBJ2-2; D possibly matches TRBD1 or TRBD2 (5 bases each). The length of the CDR3 is 11 residues. Germline CDR1 and CDR2: MNHEY and SVGAGI. V shed 6 bases and J shed 7 bases, with 6 bases lying between them.

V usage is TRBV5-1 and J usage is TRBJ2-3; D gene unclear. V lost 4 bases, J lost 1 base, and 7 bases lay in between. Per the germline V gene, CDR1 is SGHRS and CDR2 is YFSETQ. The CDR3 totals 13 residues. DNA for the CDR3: TGCGCCAGCAGCGGACCCCGCACAGATACGCAGTATTTT. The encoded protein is CASSGPRTDTQYF.

CDR3: CASSRQGSQPQHF. For the CDR3, the DNA is TGTGCCAGCAGTCGACAGGGAAGTCAGCCCCAGCATTTT. The rearrangement joins TRBV28 to TRBJ1-5, with 7 positions matching TRBD1. V was pared by 5 bases and J by 6 bases, with 4 bases of the junction left unmatched. CDR1 and CDR2 (germline): MDHEN, SYDVKM. The CDR3 has 13 residues.